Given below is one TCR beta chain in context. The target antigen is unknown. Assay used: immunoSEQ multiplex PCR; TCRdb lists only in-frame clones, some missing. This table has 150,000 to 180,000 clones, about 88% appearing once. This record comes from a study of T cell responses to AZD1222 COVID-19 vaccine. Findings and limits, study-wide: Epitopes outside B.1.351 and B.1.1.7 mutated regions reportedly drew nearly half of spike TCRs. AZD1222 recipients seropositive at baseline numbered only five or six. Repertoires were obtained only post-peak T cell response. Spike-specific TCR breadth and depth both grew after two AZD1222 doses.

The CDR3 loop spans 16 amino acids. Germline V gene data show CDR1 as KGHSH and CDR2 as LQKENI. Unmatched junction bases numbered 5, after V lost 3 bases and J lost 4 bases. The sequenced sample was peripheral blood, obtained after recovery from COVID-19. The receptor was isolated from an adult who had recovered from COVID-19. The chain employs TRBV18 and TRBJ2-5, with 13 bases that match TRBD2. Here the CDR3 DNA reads TGTGCCAGCTCACCCGGGACTAGCGGGGACCTAGAGACCCAGTACTTC. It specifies CASSPGTSGDLETQYF.